Below are 32 T cell receptor beta chains sequenced from a single sample in a study of OX40 agonist ivuxolimab in advanced cancers. Data came from immunoSEQ multiplex PCR; TCRdb stores just in-frame clones and leaves some out. The table shows roughly 58,000 clones, with roughly 82% occurring only once. The sequencing here drew on CD4+ or CD8+ T cells sorted from blood, taken in a trial of the OX40 agonist ivuxolimab. Receptor source: an adult with an advanced solid tumor such as melanoma, head and neck, liver or kidney cancer.

V is TRBV5-1 and J is TRBJ1-1, with D possibly matching TRBD1 (5 bases). Between the trimmed V and J ends, which lost 1 base and 5 bases, there was a span of 12 bases. The V gene's germline CDR1 is SGHRS and CDR2 YFSETQ. The CDR3 extends over 14 amino acids. The CDR3 sequence: CASSLSGAPTEAFF. Here the CDR3 DNA reads TGCGCCAGCAGCTTGAGCGGGGCGCCGACTGAAGCTTTCTTT.

The genes are TRBV27 and TRBJ1-1; 7 nucleotides agree with TRBD1. This CDR3 comprises 12 residues. Trimming at V came to 5 bases and at J to 9 bases, leaving 6 bases not matched to a gene. The germline V gene encodes CDR1 MNHEY and CDR2 SMNVEV (reference sequence). CDR3 in DNA: TGTGCCAGCAGTACCCGGGACAGTAAAGCTTTCTTT. This encodes CASSTRDSKAFF.

This clone was seen more than once but under ten times. The chain couples TRBV5-1 to TRBJ1-2, with a weak D call TRBD1 (6 bases). V lost 4 bases and J 5 bases, leaving 18 bases between the germline ends. CDR3 length equals 15 residues. The germline V gene encodes CDR1 SGHRS and CDR2 YFSETQ. The CDR3 region is CASSGGTFPGYGYTF. CDR3 DNA sequence: TGCGCCAGCAGCGGTGGGACATTCCCGGGGTATGGCTACACCTTC.

This clone has just one count. CDR3 region: CASSGRRGLAVSTDTQYF. CDR3 DNA sequence: TGCGCCAGCAGTGGCCGGAGAGGACTAGCGGTTAGCACAGATACGCAGTATTTT. V and J are TRBV10-1 and TRBJ2-3, with TRBD2 matching over 10 bases. V lost 4 bases, J lost 0 bases, and 10 bases stayed unmatched. There are 18 residues in the CDR3. Germline CDR1 WNHNN, CDR2 SYGVQD (reference sequence).

A few counts support this clone. This chain joins TRBV30 and TRBJ2-7, with 11 nucleotides matching TRBD2. With 1 base clipped from V and 7 bases from J, the junction kept 0 bases outside the gene matches. The CDR3 has 12 residues. Germline V gives CDR1 GTSNPN, CDR2 SVGIG (reference sequence). The CDR3 region is CAWSASGREQYF. In DNA, the CDR3 is TGTGCCTGGAGTGCTAGCGGGAGGGAGCAGTACTTC. Variable domain in full (rest from reference TRBV30 and TRBJ2-7): SQTIHQWPATLVQPVGSPLSLECTVEGTSNPNLYWYRQAAGRGLQLLFYSVGIGQISSEVPQNLSASRPQDRQFILSSKKLLLSDSGFYLCAWSASGREQYFGPGTRLTVT.

The chain carries TRBV4-2 and TRBJ1-1; D remains ambiguous. CDR3 length equals 15 residues. Trimming took 0 bases from V and 0 from J, leaving 8 bases between them. Germline CDR1 and CDR2: LGHNA and YNFKEQ. CDR3 amino acids: CASSQEVVMNTEAFF. CDR3 nucleotides: TGTGCCAGCAGCCAAGAGGTAGTCATGAACACTGAAGCTTTCTTT.

The V call is TRBV5-6, the J call TRBJ1-1; maybe TRBD1 (6 bases). Germline loops: CDR1 SGHDT, CDR2 YYEEEE. The CDR3 contains 17 residues. Trimming left V 4 bases short and J 3 bases short, with 22 bases between. The CDR3, as DNA: TGTGCCAGCAGCATCCCCCCGGGGAGGGGGAACTACACTGAAGCTTTCTTT. Protein sequence: CASSIPPGRGNYTEAFF.

The chain combines TRBV28 with TRBJ2-7; 7 bases map to TRBD2. Germline V gene sequence: CDR1 MDHEN, CDR2 SYDVKM. The CDR3 contains 16 residues. V was pared by 2 bases and J by 3 bases, with 10 bases of the junction left unmatched. This CDR3 reads CASSLASSGSNYEQYF. The CDR3, as DNA: TGTGCCAGCAGTTTAGCGTCTAGCGGTTCGAACTACGAGCAGTACTTC.

The chain has TRBV10-3 and TRBJ1-4, with TRBD1 matching over 7 bases. J was trimmed by 6 bases and V by 3 bases; bases with no gene match: 10. Germline lookup yields CDR1 ENHRY and CDR2 SYGVKD. The CDR3 extends over 16 amino acids. CDR3 sequence: CAISEGSRGTDEKLFF. In nucleotides, the CDR3 is TGTGCCATCAGTGAAGGGAGTAGGGGGACAGATGAAAAACTGTTTTTT.

The chain couples TRBV7-2 to TRBJ1-3; D ambiguous. Trimming left V 8 bases short and J 3 bases short, with 8 bases between. The CDR3 is 12 residues long. Germline CDR1 reads SGHTA; CDR2 reads FQGNSA. DNA for the CDR3: TGTGCCAGCTCTGAGTATGGAAACACCATATATTTT. Amino acid sequence: CASSEYGNTIYF.

The CDR3 loop is CASSRLGGYEQYF. The CDR3 DNA reads as TGTGCCAGCAGCCGCCTCGGGGGCTACGAGCAGTACTTC. The V call is TRBV27, the J call TRBJ2-5; TRBD2 might be the D (6 bases). The J call may be incorrect, as the DNA end agrees better with TRBJ2-7. The germline CDR1 and CDR2 sequences are MNHEY and SMNVEV (reference sequence). This CDR3 has 13 residues.

In this sample, this clone turned up once. The J gene is TRBJ2-3, the V gene TRBV11-2; D is undetermined. Germline CDR1 and CDR2: SGHAT and FQNNGV. With 1 base removed from V and 6 bases from J, the gap between germline ends came to 5 bases. The CDR3 spans 12 residues. CDR3 sequence: CASSLGGDTQYF. The CDR3 nucleotides are TGTGCCAGCAGCTTAGGCGGTGATACGCAGTATTTT. The variable domain in full, with the rest retrieved from reference TRBV11-2 and TRBJ2-3, is EAGVAQSPRYKIIEKRQSVAFWCNPISGHATLYWYQQILGQGPKLLIQFQNNGVVDDSQLPKDRFSAERLKGVDSTLKIQPAKLEDSAVYLCASSLGGDTQYFGPGTRLTVL.

The J gene is TRBJ1-6, the V gene TRBV18, with a possible D match to TRBD1 (6 bases). This CDR3 contains 15 residues. The germline CDR1 and CDR2 sequences are KGHSH and LQKENI. Trimming took 2 bases from V and 7 from J, leaving 12 bases between them. The CDR3 sequence: CASSPSNRDNSPLHF. CDR3 nucleotides: TGTGCCAGCTCACCATCCAACAGGGACAATTCACCCCTCCACTTT.

This clone has only a few counts. The rearrangement joins TRBV18 to TRBJ1-1; possible D gene TRBD1, 5 bases. V shed 1 base and J shed 5 bases, with 14 bases lying between them. CDR1 is KGHSH and CDR2 is LQKENI in the germline V gene. The CDR3 runs 15 residues. DNA for the CDR3: TGTGCCAGCTCACCACGATGGGACGAGGGTACTGAAGCTTTCTTT. Translated, it gives CASSPRWDEGTEAFF.

The table lists this clone with a few counts. Here the CDR3 reads CASSQDLVVGEAFF. CDR3 bases: TGTGCCAGCAGCCAAGATCTAGTGGTAGGCGAAGCTTTCTTT. The rearrangement links TRBV14 to TRBJ1-1; D not resolved. The length of the CDR3 is 14 residues. With 0 bases removed from V and 8 bases from J, the gap between germline ends came to 13 bases. CDR1 is SGHDN and CDR2 is FVKESK in the germline V gene.

The chain combines TRBV28 with TRBJ1-2; no reliable D call. Germline loops: CDR1 MDHEN, CDR2 SYDVKM. The CDR3 has 11 amino acids. V gave up 5 bases and J gave up 8 bases, with 9 bases separating them. This chain's CDR3 is CASSLTRGYTF. CDR3 nucleotides: TGTGCCAGCAGTCTCACGCGGGGCTACACCTTC.

This chain connects TRBV9 to TRBJ1-1, with D unresolved. From germline, CDR1 is SGDLS and CDR2 YYNGEE. Trimming removed 0 bases at V and 11 bases at J, with 17 bases between. This CDR3 has 14 amino acids. CDR3 bases: TGTGCCAGCAGCGTAGACGAGGGCGCCGTAACGGCTTTCTTT. This translates into CASSVDEGAVTAFF.

J is TRBJ2-7 and V is TRBV5-4, with 9 bases aligning to TRBD1. The V gene's germline CDR1 is SGHNT and CDR2 YYREEE (reference sequence). CDR3 length equals 13 residues. With 7 bases clipped from V and 5 bases from J, the junction kept 7 bases outside the gene matches. This CDR3 is CASSRTGGDEQYF. As DNA, the CDR3 is TGTGCCAGCTCCCGCACAGGGGGCGACGAGCAGTACTTC.

This chain links TRBV10-2 with TRBJ2-2; TRBD1 is a possible D gene (6 bases). The CDR3 is 17 amino acids. Trimming took off 2 bases at V and 4 bases at J, with 17 bases between the two ends. Germline lookup yields CDR1 WSHSY and CDR2 SAAADI. This chain's CDR3 is CASSEMGARPITGELFF. The CDR3 DNA reads TGCGCCAGCAGTGAGATGGGGGCCCGACCCATCACCGGGGAGCTGTTTTTT.

The chain carries TRBV4-1 and TRBJ2-3, with TRBD2 matching over 8 bases. This CDR3 contains 17 residues. V lost 2 bases and J lost 4; bases outside the gene matches: 11. Germline lookup yields CDR1 MGHRA and CDR2 YSYEKL. The CDR3 DNA reads as TGCGCCAGCAGCCAACCCGCAGCGGGAGTGGGGGCAGATACGCAGTATTTT. Its protein product is CASSQPAAGVGADTQYF.

This clone was observed a handful of times. The chain couples TRBV10-1 to TRBJ1-1; no definite D call. CDR3 length equals 13 residues. With 5 bases removed from V and 1 base from J, the gap between germline ends came to 8 bases. Germline CDR1 reads WNHNN; CDR2 reads SYGVQD (reference sequence). The CDR3 is CASSLQQNTEAFF. The DNA of the CDR3 is TGCGCCAGCAGTTTACAGCAGAACACTGAAGCTTTCTTT.

The V and J genes are TRBV7-6 and TRBJ2-1; 11 bases are shared with TRBD2. J lost 6 bases, V lost 9 bases, and 1 base had no gene match. The CDR3 consists of 12 residues. CDR1 and CDR2 (germline): SGHVS, FNYEAQ. The CDR3 protein is CASGLAGNEQFF. The CDR3 DNA follows: TGTGCCAGTGGACTAGCGGGCAATGAGCAGTTCTTC. The full variable domain, its missing parts supplied by reference TRBV7-6 and TRBJ2-1, is GAGVSQSPRYKVTKRGQDVALRCDPISGHVSLYWYRQALGQGPEFLTYFNYEAQQDKSGLPNDRFSAERPEGSISTLTIQRTEQRDSAMYRCASGLAGNEQFFGPGTRLTVL.

The chain joins TRBV2 to TRBJ1-1, with no clear D. The CDR3 is 12 residues long. Germline CDR1 SNHLY, CDR2 FYNNEI. V was clipped by 5 bases and J by 5 bases, with 9 bases between them. As DNA, the CDR3 is TGTGCCAGCAGTCAAGGGCAGACTGAAGCTTTCTTT. Protein sequence: CASSQGQTEAFF.

The chain uses TRBV18 and TRBJ2-1, with 10 bases that match TRBD2. In germline, CDR1 is KGHSH, CDR2 LQKENI. The CDR3 contains 15 residues. Trimming took 4 bases from V and 5 from J; bases not matched to a gene: 5. The CDR3: CASSLGTSVNNEQFF. CDR3 bases: TGTGCCAGCTCACTCGGGACTAGCGTCAACAATGAGCAGTTCTTC.

The J gene is TRBJ1-1, the V gene TRBV15; no reliable D call. CDR3 size: 15 residues. CDR1 is LNHNV, CDR2 YYDKDF, per germline (reference sequence). With 3 bases removed from V and 1 base from J, the gap between germline ends came to 12 bases. DNA for the CDR3: TGTGCCACCAGCAGGGGCCCCCCGCGGAACACTGAAGCTTTCTTT. Translated, it gives CATSRGPPRNTEAFF.

The V call is TRBV5-1, the J call TRBJ2-4, with 8 bases matching TRBD2. CDR3 length: 14 residues. CDR1 and CDR2 (germline): SGHRS, YFSETQ. J was trimmed by 8 bases and V by 7 bases; bases with no gene match: 11. The CDR3 sequence: CASARGGRGDIQYF. The CDR3 region has the DNA TGCGCCAGCGCTCGGGGGGGTCGAGGAGACATTCAGTACTTC.

V usage is TRBV15 and J usage is TRBJ1-1; no definite D call. This CDR3 has 15 amino acids. With 2 bases removed from V and 3 bases from J, the gap between germline ends came to 13 bases. Per germline, CDR1 LNHNV and CDR2 YYDKDF (reference sequence). The CDR3: CATSRFNTRYTEAFF. Written as DNA, the CDR3 is TGTGCCACCAGCAGATTTAATACACGGTACACTGAAGCTTTCTTT.

V is TRBV6-5 and J is TRBJ1-3; D gene uncertain. The length of the CDR3 is 14 residues. V shed 2 bases and J shed 0 bases, with 5 bases lying between them. Germline V CDR1 and CDR2: MNHEY, SVGAGI. The CDR3, as DNA: TGTGCCAGCAGTTACGAGGCCTCTGGAAACACCATATATTTT. Amino acid sequence: CASSYEASGNTIYF.

The V gene is TRBV11-1, the J gene TRBJ2-5; 9 bases line up with TRBD1. The CDR3 has 14 amino acids. Trimming took 5 bases from V and 5 from J; bases not matched to a gene: 6. Germline CDR1 SGHAT, CDR2 FQDESV (reference sequence). The CDR3 DNA follows: TGTGCCAGCAGCCCGGGACAGGGCGTGGAGACCCAGTACTTC. It is translated as CASSPGQGVETQYF.

Concerning this clone itself: The identical CDR3 is also encoded by other nucleotide sequences in the sample. The genes are TRBV18 and TRBJ2-7, with 7 bases matching TRBD1. Trimming removed 3 bases from V and 0 bases from J; junction bases left unmatched: 2. The CDR3 contains 14 residues. Germline CDR1 is KGHSH and CDR2 is LQKENI. Here the CDR3 DNA reads TGTGCCAGCTCACCGGGGACAGACTCCTACGAGCAGTACTTC. It specifies CASSPGTDSYEQYF. The full variable domain, with the rest looked up from reference TRBV18 and TRBJ2-7, is NAGVMQNPRHLVRRRGQEARLRCSPMKGHSHVYWYRQLPEEGLKFMVYLQKENIIDESGMPKERFSAEFPKEGPSILRIQQVVRGDSAAYFCASSPGTDSYEQYFGPGTRLTVT.

This chain uses TRBV28 with TRBJ1-5, with TRBD1 as a possible D gene (6 bases). V was cut by 7 bases and J by 2 bases, with 24 bases left in between. CDR3 size: 18 residues. Germline loops: CDR1 MDHEN, CDR2 SYDVKM. For the CDR3, the DNA is TGTGCCAGCATGGCGGTTCTACAGGGCCAGTGGGGCAATCAGCCCCAGCATTTT. Translation: CASMAVLQGQWGNQPQHF.

The chain couples TRBV27 to TRBJ1-5; maybe TRBD1 (5 bases). The germline V gene encodes CDR1 MNHEY and CDR2 SMNVEV (reference sequence). The CDR3 spans 13 residues. The V end was cut by 5 bases, the J end by 2 bases, with 7 bases between. CDR3 DNA: TGTGCCAGCAGTCCACAGGGCAATCAGCCCCAGCATTTT. Protein product: CASSPQGNQPQHF.